The TCR beta chain under discussion was sequenced for a study of regulatory T cells in long-lasting Graves disease. Study-wide points: Tissue studied was limited to peripheral blood, excluding thyroid tissue.

For TCR beta, libraries came from iRepertoire HTBI primers and Arm-PCR of CDR3 regions. MiXCR, applied by TCRdb to the multiplex PCR reads, yields one record per CDR3 protein. The table shows about 320,000 distinct CDR3 sequences, with over 15% occurring only once. Sample time point: newly diagnosed GD, antithyroid drugs for less than 3 months. TCR sequences were obtained from RNA taken from PBMCs. This clonotype was recorded at least ten times. The antigen is unknown. This clonotype was obtained from a female donor with Graves disease. The sample here was peripheral blood mononuclear cells (PBMCs), taken at new diagnosis, from a patient treated with antithyroid drugs.

This CDR3 is CSARDPTGRHTDTQYF. The CDR3 DNA follows: TGCAGTGCTAGAGACCCTACGGGTAGACACACAGATACGCAGTATTTT. The rearrangement joins TRBV20-1 to TRBJ2-3, with no clear D. V shed 0 bases and J shed 2 bases, with 15 bases lying between them. Per the germline V gene, CDR1 is DFQATT and CDR2 is SNEGSKA (reference sequence). The CDR3 loop spans 16 amino acids.